This paragraph covers one T cell receptor beta chain sequence. The antigen remains undetermined. Germline is not matched at one junction end, which may reflect a read error. Germline CDR1 reads SSHAT; CDR2 reads FNYEAQ (reference sequence). This CDR3 comprises 16 residues. Regions amplified from RNA transcripts were the TCR beta CDR3 regions. Using the HTBI primer set, a first-round RT-PCR was run on the TCR CDR3. TCRdb used MiXCR to reprocess the multiplex PCR reads, holding one entry per CDR3 protein. The table has about 640,000 distinct CDR3 sequences, more than 20% seen once. This record belongs to a study of T cells in Graves' hyperthyroidism and ophthalmopathy. General observations from the study: Ophthalmopathy onset followed model prediction by a median about 6.5 months. By a 13 V-J model, ophthalmopathy was set apart from stable hyperthyroidism. The majority of expanded thyroid clonotypes above 0.001 also appeared in blood.

An approximately 10 ml volume of fresh peripheral blood provided the PBMCs. The sample comprised blood. The clonotype originates from a man aged 25 to 40 with Graves' ophthalmopathy. This rearrangement joins TRBV7-7 to TRBJ2-1; 10 bases map to TRBD2. CDR3 nucleotide sequence: TGTGCTAGCAGCCCACTTACTAGCGGGGCCCCCAATGAGCAGTTCTTC. Translated, it gives CASSPLTSGAPNEQFF.